These T cell receptor beta chains were read from a single sample in a study of blood T cells in healthy people across ages. TCRdb analysed the 5' RACE reads with MiXCR anew, one entry per CDR3 protein. This table holds about 800,000 distinct CDR3 sequences, approximately 25% found once. These data were also reused for a study on T cells of mothers and their children.

The specimen sequenced was blood. These TCRs come from a boy aged 5 to 17 in good health. The CDR3 runs from the conserved cysteine through the conserved F or W. The D gene is left open where the match is weak. Size is stated for part of the rows, as once, few or many counts, or as a class when the clone is expanded.

abundance	d_gene	v_gene	j_gene	CDR3nt	CDR3aa
few	.	TRBV7-2	TRBJ2-7	TGTGCCAGCAGCCTACGGTGGGAGCAGTACTTC	CASSLRWEQYF
few	.	TRBV20-1	TRBJ1-1	TGCAGTGCTAGTCTGAACACTGAAGCTTTCTTT	CSASLNTEAFF
.	TRBD2	TRBV7-9	TRBJ2-3	TGTGCCAGCAGCGACCTAGCGGGAGACGCAGATATGCAGTATTTT	CASSDLAGDADMQYF
few	.	TRBV18	TRBJ2-3	TGTGCCAGCTCACCACCTGAACGACCTCTAGAAGCAGTTGGCGATACGCAGTATTTT	CASSPPERPLEAVGDTQYF
.	.	TRBV6-6	TRBJ2-2	TGTGCCAGCAGTCCCCCGGCTAGCCTCAGAACCGGGGAGCTGTTTTTT	CASSPPASLRTGELFF
.	TRBD1	TRBV4-3	TRBJ2-5	TGCGCCAGCAGCCAATTCCCGGGACAGGGGATGGGGGAGACCCAGTACTTC	CASSQFPGQGMGETQYF
few	.	TRBV29-1	TRBJ2-1	TGCAGCGGAGACAGGATTCGCACCAATGAGCAGTTCTTC	CSGDRIRTNEQFF
.	.	TRBV5-1	TRBJ2-2	TGCGCCAGCAGCCTCCTTAGCGGCGGGGAGCTGTTTTTT	CASSLLSGGELFF
few	.	TRBV7-7	TRBJ2-2	TGTGCTAGCAGCTCCCGCGCGGGGGCTGTCGGGGAGCTGTTTTTT	CASSSRAGAVGELFF
few	.	TRBV27	TRBJ1-3	TGTGCCAGCAGTTTAACCGACGGCAGGAGCTCTGGAAACACCATATATTTT	CASSLTDGRSSGNTIYF
.	TRBD1	TRBV7-2	TRBJ1-1	TGTGCCAGCAGCCCAAACCGGGACAGATATGAAGCTTTCTTT	CASSPNRDRYEAFF
.	.	TRBV27	TRBJ1-4	TGTGCCAGCAGTTTAGCGAGGGCCTGGGGTGAAAAACTGTTTTTT	CASSLARAWGEKLFF
.	.	TRBV7-9	TRBJ2-5	TGTGCCAGCAGCCCAAGGGGAGGTGGGCGAGAGACCCAGTACTTC	CASSPRGGGRETQYF
.	.	TRBV9	TRBJ2-7	TGTGCCAGCAGCGGGTCTTCAGGCGAGCAGTACTTC	CASSGSSGEQYF
.	.	TRBV10-3	TRBJ1-5	TGTGCCACCCGGGACAACAATCAGCCCCAGCATTTT	CATRDNNQPQHF
few	.	TRBV6-1	TRBJ2-1	TGTGCCAGCACAGACATGCTGACCTACAATGAGCAGTTCTTC	CASTDMLTYNEQFF
many	TRBD2	TRBV4-2	TRBJ2-4	TGTGCCAGCAGCCAAGGACTAGCGGGAGCGGAAGGGGCCAAAAACATTCAGTACTTC	CASSQGLAGAEGAKNIQYF
.	TRBD1	TRBV6-6	TRBJ2-7	TGTGCCAGCATTCGGGACAGCTTGTACGAGCAGTACTTC	CASIRDSLYEQYF
few	TRBD1	TRBV10-3	TRBJ1-2	TGTGCCACTGGACAGGGGGCGGACTATGGCTACACCTTC	CATGQGADYGYTF
few	.	TRBV29-1	TRBJ2-5	TGCAGCGTCATAAGGGAAGAGGATCAGTACTTC	CSVIREEDQYF
few	TRBD1	TRBV20-1	TRBJ1-2	TGCAGTGTTACCCGAGGACAGGGGGGGTACTATGGCTACACCTTC	CSVTRGQGGYYGYTF
.	TRBD2	TRBV7-8	TRBJ2-3	TGTGCCAGCAGCCCCGGACTAGCGCCCACAGATACGCAGTATTTT	CASSPGLAPTDTQYF
few	.	TRBV29-1	TRBJ2-7	TGCAGCGTTGCCGGCAATGCCTACGAGCAGTACTTC	CSVAGNAYEQYF
.	TRBD1	TRBV6-5	TRBJ2-5	TGTGCCAGCAGTTGGACAGGGGGCTTTAAAGAGACCCAGTACTTC	CASSWTGGFKETQYF
.	.	TRBV29-1	TRBJ2-7	TGCAGCGGCCAGGGGGGACTAAATCCACACGAGCAGTACTTC	CSGQGGLNPHEQYF
.	.	TRBV6-6	TRBJ2-4	TGTGCCAGCACCGCCGGAGGGATTAATGTAAACATTCAGTACTTC	CASTAGGINVNIQYF
many	TRBD2	TRBV28	TRBJ2-1	TGTGCCAGCAGGGGGACTAGCGGGGGGCGTGATGAGCAGTTCTTC	CASRGTSGGRDEQFF
few	.	TRBV5-1	TRBJ2-2	TGCGCCAGCAGCTTGGTGGTTGGCGGGGAGCTGTTTTTT	CASSLVVGGELFF
.	TRBD2	TRBV29-1	TRBJ2-7	TGCAGCGTTGAAGTAGCGGGGCAAAGCTCCTACGAGCAGTACTTC	CSVEVAGQSSYEQYF
.	TRBD1	TRBV6-1	TRBJ2-7	TGTGCCAGCAGGAGGGGATGGGACAGCGAAACCTACGAGCAGTACTTC	CASRRGWDSETYEQYF
few	.	TRBV4-1	TRBJ2-7	TGCGCCAGCAGCGTGCAGCTAGCCTACGAGCAGCACTTC	CASSVQLAYEQHF
few	.	TRBV14	TRBJ2-3	TGTGCCAGCAGCCCTCGGTCCGGTAACACAGATACGCAGTATTTT	CASSPRSGNTDTQYF
.	.	TRBV5-6	TRBJ2-3	TGTGCCAGCAGCTTCGTCGCCGGTCAGATCACAGATACGCAGTATTTT	CASSFVAGQITDTQYF
.	.	TRBV3-1	TRBJ2-7	TGTGCCAGCAGCCAATTATTTTTCGGAGACGAGCAGTACTTC	CASSQLFFGDEQYF
few	.	TRBV29-1	TRBJ2-5	TGCAGCGTTGAGTATGGCGGGGTAGGGGAGCAGTACTTC	CSVEYGGVGEQYF
few	TRBD1	TRBV12-3/TRBV12-4	TRBJ1-4	TGTGCCAGCAGAGGAAGGGACAGTGCAACTAATGAAAAACTGTTTTTT	CASRGRDSATNEKLFF
.	TRBD2	TRBV4-1	TRBJ2-3	TGCGCCAGCAGCCCAAATCTACTAGCGGGACAAGGTACGCAGTATTTT	CASSPNLLAGQGTQYF
.	.	TRBV29-1	TRBJ2-7	TGCAGCGTCGCCCCCGCCGGAGGGGGCAGCGAGCAGTACTTC	CSVAPAGGGSEQYF
.	TRBD2	TRBV24-1	TRBJ2-1	TGTGCCACCAGTGATTTGAGCCCTAGCGGGAGCCCTGCCTACAATGAGCAGTTCTTC	CATSDLSPSGSPAYNEQFF